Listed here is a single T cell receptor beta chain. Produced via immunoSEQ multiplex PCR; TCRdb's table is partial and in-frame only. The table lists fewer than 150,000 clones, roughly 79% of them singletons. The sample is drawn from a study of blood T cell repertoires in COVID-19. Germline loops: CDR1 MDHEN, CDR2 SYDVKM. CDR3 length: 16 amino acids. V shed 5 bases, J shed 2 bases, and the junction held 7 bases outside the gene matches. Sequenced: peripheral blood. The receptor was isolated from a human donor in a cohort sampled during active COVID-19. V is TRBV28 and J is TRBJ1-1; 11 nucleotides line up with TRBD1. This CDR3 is CASSPRTGGRNTEAFF. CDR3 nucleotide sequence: TGTGCCAGCAGTCCGCGGACAGGGGGCCGAAACACTGAAGCTTTCTTT.